The next 22 T cell receptor beta chains were all read from a single sample in a study of blood T cell repertoires in COVID-19. Sequencing used immunoSEQ multiplex PCR; TCRdb keeps in-frame clones, though not all of them. This sample has about 75,000 clones, with almost 90% found just once. Sequencing used peripheral blood. These TCRs come from a human donor in a cohort sampled during active COVID-19.

This clone was observed once. The chain joins TRBV12-3 or TRBV12-4 to TRBJ2-5; no definite D call. V gave up 6 bases and J gave up 5 bases, with 13 bases separating them. This CDR3 is 13 amino acids long. Written as DNA, the CDR3 is TGTGCCAGCAGCCCTAGATTATGGGAGACCCAGTACTTC. This codes for CASSPRLWETQYF.

This chain uses TRBV5-4 with TRBJ2-7; 9 nucleotides agree with TRBD2. CDR1 and CDR2 from the germline V gene are SGHNT and YYREEE (reference sequence). Trimming took 1 base from V and 0 from J; bases not matched to a gene: 5. The CDR3 totals 16 residues. This chain's CDR3 is CASSLRASGNSYEQYF. Written as DNA, the CDR3 is TGTGCCAGCAGCTTGCGAGCTAGCGGGAACTCCTACGAGCAGTACTTC. Based on the CDR3 plus reference TRBV5-4 and TRBJ2-7, the full variable domain is ETGVTQSPTHLIKTRGQQVTLRCSSQSGHNTVSWYQQALGQGPQFIFQYYREEENGRGNFPPRFSGLQFPNYSSELNVNALELDDSALYLCASSLRASGNSYEQYFGPGTRLTVT.

The chain has TRBV6-5 and TRBJ2-5; 14 nucleotides align to TRBD2. CDR3 size: 16 residues. Germline CDR1 MNHEY, CDR2 SVGAGI. Trimming at V came to 4 bases and at J to 5 bases, leaving 6 bases not matched to a gene. The CDR3 sequence is CASSLTSGGASETQYF. The CDR3 region has the DNA TGTGCCAGCAGTTTGACTAGCGGGGGGGCGAGCGAGACCCAGTACTTC.

This clone was found a few times. The same CDR3 can be traced to other DNA sequences in this sample. V is TRBV7-3 and J is TRBJ2-1; 8 bases agree with TRBD2. CDR3 length: 16 residues. The ends lost 1 base at V and 1 base at J; junction bases unmatched: 3. Looked up from germline, CDR1 is SGHTA and CDR2 is FQGTGA. CDR3 bases: TGTGCCAGCAGCTTAAAGAGCGGGAGTTCCTACAATGAGCAGTTCTTC. This gives the protein CASSLKSGSSYNEQFF.

This clone was observed once. The gene calls are TRBV7-9 and TRBJ1-2; 7 bases agree with TRBD1. Losses at the gene ends were 4 bases for V and 8 bases for J; bases not matched to a gene: 13. The CDR3 covers 15 residues. Germline V lookup: CDR1 SEHNR, CDR2 FQNEAQ (reference sequence). Here the CDR3 DNA reads TGTGCCAGCAGCTCTCAGGCTACAGGGGTATCCGGCTACACCTTC. Translated: CASSSQATGVSGYTF.

This chain uses TRBV24-1 with TRBJ1-5; D possibly corresponds to TRBD1 (6 bases). The CDR3 has 14 residues. Trimming left V 2 bases short and J 5 bases short, with 9 bases between. The germline V gene encodes CDR1 KGHDR and CDR2 SFDVKD. The CDR3 sequence: CATSDSHRDQPQHF. Written as DNA, the CDR3 is TGTGCCACCAGTGATTCACACAGGGATCAGCCCCAGCATTTT.

The chain employs TRBV9 and TRBJ2-1, with 8 bases that match TRBD2. V trimming: 0 bases; J trimming: 8 bases; junction bases outside the gene matches: 7. Germline V CDR1 and CDR2: SGDLS, YYNGEE. The CDR3 sequence is 15 residues long. CDR3 nucleotide sequence: TGTGCCAGCAGCGTAGGAGCGGGAGCTTCACATGAGCAGTTCTTC. Its translation: CASSVGAGASHEQFF.

By sample fraction, this clone is medium-sized. The V call is TRBV19, the J call TRBJ1-4; perhaps TRBD1 as D (5 bases). The CDR3 spans 14 residues. Germline CDR1 LNHDA, CDR2 SQIVND (reference sequence). The ends were cut back, 2 bases at V and 10 bases at J, with 14 bases in the middle. CDR3 residues: CASSITNRSGKLFF. In DNA, the CDR3 is TGTGCCAGTAGTATAACGAACAGGTCTGGAAAACTGTTTTTT.

The rearrangement uses TRBV18 and TRBJ1-2, with D uncertain. Trimming removed 1 base from V and 2 bases from J, with 11 bases in between. The length of the CDR3 is 15 residues. CDR1 KGHSH and CDR2 LQKENI come from the germline V gene. DNA of the CDR3: TGTGCCAGCTCACCACAGGAAACGGGAAACTATGGCTACACCTTC. Its protein is CASSPQETGNYGYTF.

The chain couples TRBV7-2 to TRBJ2-1, with D possibly matching TRBD1 (6 bases). V lost 3 bases and J lost 0, with 12 bases in between. The CDR3 loop spans 16 amino acids. The germline V gene has CDR1 SGHTA and CDR2 FQGNSA. CDR3 region: CASSFRGTGSYNEQFF. The CDR3 region has the DNA TGTGCCAGCAGCTTTAGGGGGACGGGCTCCTACAATGAGCAGTTCTTC.

This sequence joins TRBV7-9 and TRBJ2-7; 7 nucleotides match TRBD2. Germline V gene lookup returns CDR1 SEHNR and CDR2 FQNEAQ (reference sequence). The CDR3 loop spans 12 amino acids. With 3 bases clipped from V and 6 bases from J, the junction kept 2 bases outside the gene matches. This CDR3 is CASSLSGGEQYF. In DNA form, the CDR3 reads TGTGCCAGCAGCTTGTCGGGGGGCGAGCAGTACTTC.

This clone was counted between two and nine times. V and J are TRBV9 and TRBJ2-1, with TRBD1 matching over 7 bases. Germline CDR1 reads SGDLS; CDR2 reads YYNGEE. This CDR3 is built from 16 residues. J gave up 2 bases and V 4 bases, and 9 bases lay outside the gene matches. The CDR3 DNA is TGTGCCAGCAGCAACCGACAGGGCCCCACCTACAATGAGCAGTTCTTC. Its translation is CASSNRQGPTYNEQFF.

This sequence joins TRBV11-2 and TRBJ2-7; 8 bases match TRBD2. The junction had 12 bases not matched to a gene; V was cut back by 5 bases and J by 3 bases. The germline gives CDR1 SGHAT, CDR2 FQNNGV. This CDR3 region has 16 residues. The CDR3 nucleotides are TGTGCCAGCAGCACAACGGCAGCGGGGGAGCACTACGAGCAGTACTTC. Its protein product is CASSTTAAGEHYEQYF.

The chain combines TRBV29-1 with TRBJ1-5; no definite D call. Deletions cut 4 bases from V and 0 bases from J, with 13 bases between. The CDR3 is 15 residues long. CDR1 and CDR2 (germline): SQVTM, ANQGSEA. CDR3 sequence (DNA): TGCAGCGTTGCCGAGAGTCTTTATAGCAATCAGCCCCAGCATTTT. Translation: CSVAESLYSNQPQHF. Together with reference TRBV29-1 and TRBJ1-5, the CDR3 gives the full variable domain: SAVISQKPSRDICQRGTSLTIQCQVDSQVTMMFWYRQQPGQSLTLIATANQGSEATYESGFVIDKFPISRPNLTFSTLTVSNMSPEDSSIYLCSVAESLYSNQPQHFGDGTRLSIL.

This sequence joins TRBV7-3 and TRBJ2-1; 12 positions match TRBD2. CDR3 length: 16 residues. V was clipped by 5 bases and J by 2 bases; unmatched bases: 4. From germline, CDR1 is SGHTA and CDR2 FQGTGA. DNA of the CDR3: TGTGCCAGCAGCACCCTAGCGGGAGGGACCTACAATGAGCAGTTCTTC. As protein: CASSTLAGGTYNEQFF. Looking up the rest from reference TRBV7-3 and TRBJ2-1 gives the full variable domain: GAGVSQTPSNKVTEKGKYVELRCDPISGHTALYWYRQSLGQGPEFLIYFQGTGAADDSGLPNDRFFAVRPEGSVSTLKIQRTERGDSAVYLCASSTLAGGTYNEQFFGPGTRLTVL.

The J gene is TRBJ2-7, the V gene TRBV2; D is unclear. CDR1 is SNHLY, CDR2 FYNNEI, per germline. The V end lost 4 bases, the J end lost 1 base, and 8 bases lay between the germline ends. The CDR3 contains 13 residues. The CDR3 is CASSVNPSYEQYF. CDR3 coding DNA: TGTGCCAGCAGTGTAAATCCTTCCTACGAGCAGTACTTC.

This rearrangement joins TRBV9 to TRBJ2-3; weak D call: TRBD2 (6 bases). CDR1 and CDR2 (germline): SGDLS, YYNGEE. The CDR3 extends over 13 amino acids. V was pared by 2 bases and J by 6 bases, with 10 bases between. The CDR3 protein is CASSVEGADTQYF. The CDR3 bases are TGTGCCAGCAGCGTGGAGGGTGCGGATACGCAGTATTTT. Supplemented by reference TRBV9 and TRBJ2-3, the full variable domain reads DSGVTQTPKHLITATGQRVTLRCSPRSGDLSVYWYQQSLDQGLQFLIQYYNGEERAKGNILERFSAQQFPDLHSELNLSSLELGDSALYFCASSVEGADTQYFGPGTRLTVL.

The chain is built from TRBV19 and TRBJ1-3; possible D gene TRBD1, 6 bases. Germline V CDR1 and CDR2: LNHDA, SQIVND (reference sequence). The V gene lost 3 bases and the J gene lost 2 bases, with 11 bases spanning the gap. This CDR3 has 15 residues. The CDR3 loop is CASSIRQEAGNTIYF. For the CDR3, the DNA is TGTGCCAGTAGTATCAGACAGGAGGCTGGAAACACCATATATTTT.

This clone showed up just once. CDR3 amino acids: CASSFGTGIQPQHF. As DNA, the CDR3 is TGTGCCAGCAGCTTCGGGACAGGGATTCAGCCCCAGCATTTT. This chain joins TRBV5-6 and TRBJ1-5; 9 positions match TRBD1. Unmatched junction bases numbered 3, after V lost 2 bases and J lost 6 bases. This CDR3 has 14 amino acids. Germline lookup yields CDR1 SGHDT and CDR2 YYEEEE.

This clone was counted once. The rearrangement joins TRBV14 to TRBJ2-7, with D possibly being TRBD2 (6 bases). Between the trimmed V and J ends, which lost 3 bases and 8 bases, there was a span of 8 bases. Germline values: CDR1 SGHDN, CDR2 FVKESK. The CDR3 consists of 11 residues. Here the CDR3 DNA reads TGTGCCAGCAGCCATGGGACTCAGCAGTACTTC. Translating gives CASSHGTQQYF.

The chain links TRBV11-3 to TRBJ2-2; D gene unclear. In germline, CDR1 is SGHNT, CDR2 YENEEA. V gave up 3 bases and J gave up 0 bases, with 5 bases separating them. The CDR3 extends over 14 amino acids. The CDR3 sequence is CASSFSANTGELFF. The CDR3 nucleotides are TGTGCCAGCAGCTTTTCGGCGAACACCGGGGAGCTGTTTTTT.

V is TRBV27 and J is TRBJ2-4; D uncertain. In germline, CDR1 is MNHEY, CDR2 SMNVEV (reference sequence). The CDR3 runs 14 residues. The V end lost 2 bases, the J end lost 7 bases, and 12 bases lay between the germline ends. The CDR3 region is CASSLRWVENIQYF. The CDR3 DNA sequence: TGTGCCAGCAGTTTACGCTGGGTGGAGAACATTCAGTACTTC.